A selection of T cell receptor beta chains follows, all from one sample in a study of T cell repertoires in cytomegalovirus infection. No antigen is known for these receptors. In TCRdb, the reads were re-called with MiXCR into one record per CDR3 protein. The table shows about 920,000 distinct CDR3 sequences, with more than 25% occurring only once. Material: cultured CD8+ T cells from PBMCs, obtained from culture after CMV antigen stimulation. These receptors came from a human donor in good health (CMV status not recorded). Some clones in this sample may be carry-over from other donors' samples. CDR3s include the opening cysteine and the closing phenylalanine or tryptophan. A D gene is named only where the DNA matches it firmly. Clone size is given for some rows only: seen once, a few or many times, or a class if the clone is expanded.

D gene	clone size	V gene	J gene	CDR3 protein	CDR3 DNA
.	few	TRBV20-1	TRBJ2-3	CSARGRGRTDTQYF	TGCAGTGCTAGAGGGAGGGGGCGCACAGATACGCAGTATTTT
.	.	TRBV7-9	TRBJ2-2	CASCPGGGNTGELFF	TGTGCCAGCTGCCCTGGGGGTGGAAACACCGGGGAGCTGTTTTTT
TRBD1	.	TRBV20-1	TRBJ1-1	CSARGRGQPAPRRYTEAFF	TGCAGTGCTAGAGGGAGGGGACAGCCGGCCCCTCGGCGCTACACTGAAGCTTTCTTT
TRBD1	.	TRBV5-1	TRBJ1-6	CASSSDRVHSPLHF	TGCGCCAGCAGCTCAGACAGGGTGCACTCACCCCTCCACTTT
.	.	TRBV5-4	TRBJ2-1	CASSPEVGPYNEQFF	TGTGCCAGCAGCCCTGAGGTGGGACCCTACAATGAGCAGTTCTTC
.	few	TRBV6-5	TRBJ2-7	CASSPSFTYEQYF	TGTGCCAGCAGTCCTAGCTTCACCTACGAGCAGTACTTC
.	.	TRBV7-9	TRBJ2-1	CASSSDVGLYYNEQFF	TGTGCCAGCAGCTCGGACGTAGGGCTTTACTACAATGAGCAGTTCTTC
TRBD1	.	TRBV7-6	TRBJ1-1	CASSLVPQGIDEAFF	TGTGCCAGCAGCTTAGTCCCACAGGGGATTGACGAAGCTTTCTTT
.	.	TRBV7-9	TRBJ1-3	CASSLFAGHSGNTIYF	TGTGCCAGCAGCTTATTCGCAGGACACTCTGGAAACACCATATATTTT
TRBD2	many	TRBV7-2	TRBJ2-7	CASSEGPLTGLAGGNADEQYF	TGTGCCAGCAGCGAAGGGCCCCTAACGGGCCTAGCGGGGGGTAACGCCGACGAGCAGTACTTC
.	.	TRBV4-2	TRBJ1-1	CASSQGTEGNTEAFF	TGTGCCAGCAGCCAAGGGACAGAAGGAAACACTGAAGCTTTCTTT
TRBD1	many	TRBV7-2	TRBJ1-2	CASSPTGGNYGYTF	TGTGCCAGCAGCCCGACAGGGGGTAACTATGGCTACACCTTC
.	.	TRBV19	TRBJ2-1	CASSELLWIRDHPYNEQFF	TGTGCCAGTAGTGAACTACTTTGGATCCGGGACCACCCCTACAATGAGCAGTTCTTC
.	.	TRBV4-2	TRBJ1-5	CASSEPAPGRQPQHF	TGTGCCAGCAGTGAGCCGGCCCCGGGACGTCAGCCCCAGCATTTT
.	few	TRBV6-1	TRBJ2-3	CASKTGPSDTQYF	TGTGCCAGCAAAACGGGTCCCTCGGATACGCAGTATTTT
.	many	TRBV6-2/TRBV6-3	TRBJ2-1	CASSSRGPYNEQFF	TGTGCCAGCAGTTCCCGGGGGCCCTACAATGAGCAGTTCTTC
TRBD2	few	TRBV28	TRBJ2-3	CASSLSGLVTDTQYF	TGTGCCAGCAGTTTGAGCGGACTAGTCACAGATACGCAGTATTTT
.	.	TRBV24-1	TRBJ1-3	CATSDATGESSGNTIYF	TGTGCCACCAGTGACGCCACGGGGGAGAGCTCTGGAAACACCATATATTTT
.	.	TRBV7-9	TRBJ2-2	CASSLRLGTGELFF	TGTGCCAGCAGCCTGCGGCTGGGCACCGGGGAGCTGTTTTTT
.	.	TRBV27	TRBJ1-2	CASYDWENYGYTF	TGTGCCAGCTACGATTGGGAGAACTATGGCTACACCTTC
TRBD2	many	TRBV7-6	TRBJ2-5	CASSFPRAGGDETQYF	TGTGCCAGCAGCTTCCCTCGGGCGGGAGGGGATGAGACCCAGTACTTC
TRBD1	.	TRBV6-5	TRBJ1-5	CASSYSTGRQPQHF	TGTGCCAGCAGTTACTCGACAGGGAGGCAGCCCCAGCATTTT
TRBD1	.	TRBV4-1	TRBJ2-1	CASSLPGQGLDEQFF	TGCGCCAGCAGCCTTCCGGGACAGGGGTTGGATGAGCAGTTCTTC
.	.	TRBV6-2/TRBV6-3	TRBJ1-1	CASSPAGWNTEAFF	TGTGCCAGCAGCCCGGCAGGGTGGAACACTGAAGCTTTCTTT
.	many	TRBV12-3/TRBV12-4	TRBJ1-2	CASSLVSGYGYTF	TGTGCCAGCAGTTTAGTATCCGGCTATGGCTACACCTTC
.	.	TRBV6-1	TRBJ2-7	CASSESQGVTYEQYF	TGTGCCAGCAGTGAGAGTCAGGGAGTTACCTACGAGCAGTACTTC
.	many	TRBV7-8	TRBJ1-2	CASSLFMEEDGYTF	TGTGCCAGCAGCTTATTTATGGAGGAGGATGGCTACACCTTC
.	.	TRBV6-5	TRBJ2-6	CASSYSPYRVSSGANVLTF	TGTGCCAGCAGTTACTCTCCCTACAGGGTTAGCTCTGGGGCCAACGTCCTGACTTTC
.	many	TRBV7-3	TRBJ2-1	CASSAGGGAGNEQFF	TGTGCCAGCAGCGCGGGTGGGGGGGCCGGGAATGAGCAGTTCTTC
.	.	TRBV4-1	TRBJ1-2	CASSHPSEGPFYGYTF	TGCGCCAGCAGCCACCCCTCGGAGGGCCCCTTCTATGGCTACACCTTC
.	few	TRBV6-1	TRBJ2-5	CASLQLGSETQYF	TGTGCCAGCCTTCAACTGGGGTCAGAGACCCAGTACTTC
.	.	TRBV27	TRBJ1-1	CASTTGYSTFGAFF	TGTGCCAGCACAACTGGGTACAGTACTTTCGGGGCTTTCTTT
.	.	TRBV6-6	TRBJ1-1	CASSYHPRIATEMNTEAFF	TGTGCCAGCAGTTACCACCCCCGAATCGCGACAGAAATGAACACTGAAGCTTTCTTT
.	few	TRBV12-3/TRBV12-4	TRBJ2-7	CASTWGAYEQYF	TGTGCCAGCACCTGGGGGGCCTACGAGCAGTACTTC
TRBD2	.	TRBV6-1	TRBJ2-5	CASKGTSGGAYPETQYF	TGTGCCAGCAAGGGGACTAGCGGGGGGGCCTACCCAGAGACCCAGTACTTC
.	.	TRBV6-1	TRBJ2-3	CASSEERVSTDTQYF	TGTGCCAGCAGTGAAGAGAGGGTTAGCACAGATACGCAGTATTTT
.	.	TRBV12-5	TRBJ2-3	CASGPPGLDTQYF	TGTGCTAGTGGTCCCCCAGGATTAGATACGCAGTATTTT
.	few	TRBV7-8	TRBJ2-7	CASSLEVTGNYEQYF	TGTGCCAGCAGCTTAGAAGTCACAGGGAACTACGAGCAGTACTTC
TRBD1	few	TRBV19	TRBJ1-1	CASSMAGTGVFTEAFF	TGTGCCAGTAGTATGGCCGGGACAGGGGTCTTCACTGAAGCTTTCTTT
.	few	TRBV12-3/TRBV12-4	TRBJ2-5	CASSSLVGPWGETQYF	TGTGCCAGCAGTTCACTAGTCGGCCCCTGGGGTGAGACCCAGTACTTC
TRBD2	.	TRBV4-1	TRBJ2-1	CASSQESGGYNEQFF	TGCGCCAGCAGCCAAGAAAGCGGGGGGTACAATGAGCAGTTCTTC
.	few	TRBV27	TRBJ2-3	CASSKRGRSTDTQYF	TGTGCCAGCAGTAAACGCGGACGTAGCACAGATACGCAGTATTTT
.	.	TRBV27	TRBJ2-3	CASSSPMEGGTDTQYF	TGTGCCAGCAGTTCCCCCATGGAGGGTGGCACAGATACGCAGTATTTT
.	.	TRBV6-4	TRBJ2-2	CASSESSGSTGELFF	TGTGCCAGCAGTGAGTCTTCAGGGTCGACCGGGGAGCTGTTTTTT
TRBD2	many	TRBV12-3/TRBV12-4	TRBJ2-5	CASSFTSGWDEETQYF	TGTGCCAGCAGTTTTACTAGCGGGTGGGACGAAGAGACCCAGTACTTC
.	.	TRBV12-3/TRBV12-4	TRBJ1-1	CASILGFTEAFF	TGTGCCAGCATCCTGGGGTTTACTGAAGCTTTCTTT
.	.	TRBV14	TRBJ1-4	CASSQDILVGGNEKLFF	TGTGCCAGCAGCCAAGACATACTAGTCGGGGGAAATGAAAAACTGTTTTTT
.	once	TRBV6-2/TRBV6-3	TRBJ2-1	CASRGSTPLNEQFF	TGTGCCAGCAGGGGGTCCACCCCCCTCAATGAGCAGTTCTTC
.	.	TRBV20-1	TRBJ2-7	CSAAGTSDNEQYF	TGCAGTGCAGCCGGGACCAGCGACAACGAGCAGTACTTC
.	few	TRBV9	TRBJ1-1	CASSAGGTGNTEAFF	TGTGCCAGCAGCGCCGGGGGGACGGGGAACACTGAAGCTTTCTTT
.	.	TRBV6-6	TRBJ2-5	CASSYSSPRGGETQYF	TGTGCCAGCAGTTACTCGTCCCCCCGGGGCGGGGAGACCCAGTACTTC
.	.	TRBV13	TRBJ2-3	CASSPIFGSRSTDTQYF	TGTGCCAGCAGCCCGATATTCGGCTCGCGAAGCACAGATACGCAGTATTTT
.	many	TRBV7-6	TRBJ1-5	CASSPDLTQPQHF	TGTGCCAGCAGCCCGGACCTCACTCAGCCCCAGCATTTT
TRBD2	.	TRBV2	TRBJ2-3	CASSDGLAGGLATDTQYF	TGTGCCAGCAGTGATGGACTAGCGGGGGGGCTCGCCACAGATACGCAGTATTTT
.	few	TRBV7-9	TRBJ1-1	CASSSPGEGGTEAFF	TGTGCCAGCAGCTCCCCGGGGGAAGGGGGCACTGAAGCTTTCTTT
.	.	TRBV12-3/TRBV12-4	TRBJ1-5	CASRSRDANQPQHF	TGTGCCAGCAGGTCCCGGGACGCAAATCAGCCCCAGCATTTT
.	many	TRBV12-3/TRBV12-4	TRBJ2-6	CASRDSGANVLTF	TGTGCCAGCAGGGACTCTGGGGCCAACGTCCTGACTTTC
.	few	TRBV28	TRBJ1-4	CASSLVGSNEKLFF	TGTGCCAGCAGTTTAGTCGGATCTAATGAAAAACTGTTTTTT
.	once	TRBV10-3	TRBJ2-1	CAISGSPNSSKSYNEQFF	TGTGCCATCAGTGGGAGCCCCAACAGCAGCAAAAGCTACAATGAGCAGTTCTTC